The clone carrying this TCR gamma chain counts as large. Other DNA sequences from this sample encode an identical CDR3 as well. The data belong to a study of gamma-delta T cells after stem cell transplantation. TCRdb re-called clones from the RT-PCR reads via CATT. The table lists 750 to 950 gamma-chain clones, 30% to 35% of them singletons, with approximately 35% in the top ten. The junction had 2 bases not matched to a gene; V was cut back by 0 bases and J by 6 bases. This CDR3 spans 16 amino acids. From germline, CDR1 is GITISATS and CDR2 ISYDGTV (reference sequence). The TCR sequence derives from a human donor. It is not recorded whose cells these are; they may come from a transplant donor. This chain joins TRGV9 and TRGJP. No J segment appears in TCRdb, so it was assigned here by matching the sequence to germline. Sample: gamma-delta T cells. For the CDR3, the DNA is TGTGCCTTGTGGGAGGTGTCAGAGTTGGGCAAAAAAATCAAGGTATTT. Protein sequence: CALWEVSELGKKIKVF.